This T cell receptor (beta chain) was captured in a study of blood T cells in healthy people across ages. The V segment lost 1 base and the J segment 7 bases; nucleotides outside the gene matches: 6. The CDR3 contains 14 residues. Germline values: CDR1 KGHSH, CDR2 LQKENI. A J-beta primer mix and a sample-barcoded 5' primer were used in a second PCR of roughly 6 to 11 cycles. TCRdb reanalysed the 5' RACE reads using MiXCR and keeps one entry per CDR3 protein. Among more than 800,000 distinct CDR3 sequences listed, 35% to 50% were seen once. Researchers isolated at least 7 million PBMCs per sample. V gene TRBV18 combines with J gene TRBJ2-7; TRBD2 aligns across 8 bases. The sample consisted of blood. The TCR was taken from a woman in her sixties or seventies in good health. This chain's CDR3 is CASSPLGTRNEQYF. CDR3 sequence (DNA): TGTGCCAGCTCACCACTAGGGACTAGGAATGAGCAGTACTTC. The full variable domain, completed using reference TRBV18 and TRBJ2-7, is NAGVMQNPRHLVRRRGQEARLRCSPMKGHSHVYWYRQLPEEGLKFMVYLQKENIIDESGMPKERFSAEFPKEGPSILRIQQVVRGDSAAYFCASSPLGTRNEQYFGPGTRLTVT.